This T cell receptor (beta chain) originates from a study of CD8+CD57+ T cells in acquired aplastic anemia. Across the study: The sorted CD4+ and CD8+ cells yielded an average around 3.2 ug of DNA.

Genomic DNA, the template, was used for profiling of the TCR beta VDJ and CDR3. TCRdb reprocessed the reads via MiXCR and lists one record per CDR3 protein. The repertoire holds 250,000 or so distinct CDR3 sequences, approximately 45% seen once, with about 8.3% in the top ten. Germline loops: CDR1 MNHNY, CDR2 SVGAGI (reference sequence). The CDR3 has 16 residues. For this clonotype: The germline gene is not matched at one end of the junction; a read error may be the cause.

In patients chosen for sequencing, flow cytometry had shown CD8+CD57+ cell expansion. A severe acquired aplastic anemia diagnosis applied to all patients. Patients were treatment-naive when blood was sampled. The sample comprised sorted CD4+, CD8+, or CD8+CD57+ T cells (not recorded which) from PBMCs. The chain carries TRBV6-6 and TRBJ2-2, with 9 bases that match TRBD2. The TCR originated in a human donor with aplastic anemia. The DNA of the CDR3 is TGTGCCAGCAGTTATAATAGCGGGAGATACACCGGGGAGCTGTCTTGG. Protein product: CASSYNSGRYTGELSW.